The 17 T cell receptor beta chains reported below all come from one sample, sequenced in a study of T cells in Graves' hyperthyroidism and ophthalmopathy. RNA transcripts yielded amplified TCR beta CDR3 regions. The HTBI set primed first-round TCR CDR3 RT-PCR. TCRdb re-derived calls from the multiplex PCR reads in MiXCR, one entry per CDR3 protein. The sample lists 610,000 or so distinct CDR3 sequences, under 60% occurring once. The sample taken for sequencing was peripheral blood or thyroid tissue (not recorded which). The receptors come from a woman aged 18-29 years with Graves' hyperthyroidism.

Many counts were recorded for this clonotype. V gene TRBV10-3 combines with J gene TRBJ1-4; D is perhaps TRBD1 (5 bases). The length of the CDR3 is 12 residues. V lost 3 bases, J lost 11 bases, and 10 bases lay in between. Per the germline V gene, CDR1 is ENHRY and CDR2 is SYGVKD. Written as DNA, the CDR3 is TGTGCCATCAGTGAAGGGGAGGATAAACTGTTTTTT. Protein product: CAISEGEDKLFF.

This clonotype was counted many times. This sequence joins TRBV12-3 or TRBV12-4 and TRBJ2-5; D possibly matches TRBD1 or TRBD2 (5 bases each). Trimming shortened V by 7 bases and J by 4 bases, and 19 bases separated the two germline ends. The CDR3 is 15 residues long. The CDR3 here is CASIPPGTSLETQYF. DNA of the CDR3: TGTGCCAGCATTCCACCCGGGACCAGTCTAGAGACCCAGTACTTC.

This rearrangement joins TRBV7-2 to TRBJ2-3; the D is unclear. Germline-derived CDR1 and CDR2 are SGHTA and FQGNSA. The germline V and J ends were trimmed by 2 bases and 4 bases, with 4 bases remaining between them. CDR3 length: 12 amino acids. The DNA for the CDR3 is TGTGCCAGCAGCTTATTATCAGATACGCAGTATTTT. Translation gives CASSLLSDTQYF.

The chain combines TRBV6-1 with TRBJ1-5; possible D gene TRBD1, 5 bases. Between the trimmed V and J ends, which lost 0 bases and 0 bases, there was a span of 30 bases. CDR1 is MNHNS, CDR2 SASEGT, per germline. CDR3 size: 23 residues. Written as DNA, the CDR3 is TGTGCCAGCAGTGAAGCTGACGAACAGGTCCTAGAGATCCCTTTTAATAGCAATCAGCCCCAGCATTTT. Its protein product is CASSEADEQVLEIPFNSNQPQHF.

The chain uses TRBV29-1 and TRBJ2-7; D not resolved. The DNA end lines up better with TRBJ2-1; the J call may be wrong. Germline V lookup: CDR1 SQVTM, CDR2 ANQGSEA. This CDR3 has 12 amino acids. DNA of the CDR3: TGCAGCGTTGGACAACACTACAATGAGCAGTTCTTC. Translating gives CSVGQHYNEQFF.

The chain is built from TRBV30 and TRBJ2-7; perhaps TRBD2 as D (5 bases). Trimming took 2 bases from V and 5 from J, leaving 13 bases between them. This CDR3 is built from 13 residues. Germline lookup yields CDR1 GTSNPN and CDR2 SVGIG (reference sequence). DNA of the CDR3: TGTGCCTGGAGTCCCCCCGGGATCCACGAGCAGTACTTC. This gives the protein CAWSPPGIHEQYF.

The rearrangement uses TRBV9 and TRBJ2-3, with 15 nucleotides matching TRBD2. V gave up 1 base and J gave up 3 bases; unmatched junction bases: 3. The CDR3 extends over 17 amino acids. In germline, CDR1 is SGDLS, CDR2 YYNGEE. CDR3 DNA sequence: TGTGCCAGCAGCGTATATGGGACTAGCGGGAGGACAGATACGCAGTATTTT. As protein: CASSVYGTSGRTDTQYF.

The rearrangement joins TRBV29-1 to TRBJ1-1; 8 positions match TRBD1. J gave up 4 bases and V 6 bases, and 10 bases lay outside the gene matches. The CDR3 runs to 14 residues. Germline V gene sequence: CDR1 SQVTM, CDR2 ANQGSEA. The CDR3 reads CSVETGDLITEAFF. The CDR3 coding sequence is TGCAGCGTCGAGACAGGGGATTTGATCACTGAAGCTTTCTTT.

The chain joins TRBV24-1 to TRBJ2-6; tentative D call: TRBD2 (6 bases). CDR1 KGHDR and CDR2 SFDVKD come from the germline V gene. The CDR3 runs to 18 residues. Trimming removed 4 bases at V and 0 bases at J, with 15 bases between. The DNA for the CDR3 is TGTGCCACCAGTGAGCAAACCGCCGGGAGCTCTGGGGCCAACGTCCTGACTTTC. Protein sequence: CATSEQTAGSSGANVLTF.

This clonotype appeared many times. This sequence joins TRBV9 and TRBJ2-7, with no clear D. V was clipped by 4 bases and J by 2 bases, with 16 bases between them. This CDR3 has 15 amino acids. CDR1 is SGDLS and CDR2 is YYNGEE in the germline V gene. This CDR3 reads CASSTSPESTYEQYF. DNA of the CDR3: TGTGCCAGCAGCACCTCCCCCGAGAGCACCTACGAGCAGTACTTC.

V and J are TRBV7-3 and TRBJ2-5, with TRBD2 matching 11 bases. The CDR3 totals 15 residues. J was trimmed by 7 bases and V by 1 base; bases with no gene match: 5. In germline, CDR1 is SGHTA, CDR2 FQGTGA. The CDR3 reads CASSLKVLAGGTQYF. CDR3 sequence (DNA): TGTGCCAGCAGCTTAAAGGTCCTAGCGGGAGGGACCCAGTACTTC.

This sequence joins TRBV20-1 and TRBJ1-6, with 10 bases matching TRBD1. Per germline, CDR1 DFQATT and CDR2 SNEGSKA (reference sequence). The CDR3 loop spans 12 amino acids. Germline trimming cut 6 bases from V and 10 bases from J; bases unmatched to any gene: 3. The CDR3 loop is CSAGQGDSPLHF. In DNA form, the CDR3 reads TGCAGTGCCGGACAGGGGGACTCACCCCTCCACTTT.

To note about this clonotype: The germline gene is not matched at one end of the junction; a read error may be the cause. This chain uses TRBV15 with TRBJ2-7; 13 bases align to TRBD2. Per germline, CDR1 LNHNV and CDR2 YYDKDF (reference sequence). This CDR3 has 15 amino acids. The CDR3 is CAASTTSGRSYEQYF. CDR3 nucleotide sequence: TGTGCCGCCAGCACGACTAGCGGGAGGTCCTACGAGCAGTACTTC.

V is TRBV20-1 and J is TRBJ2-1; a weak D match, TRBD2 (6 bases). V lost 0 bases and J 11 bases, leaving 14 bases between the germline ends. This CDR3 contains 13 residues. The germline V gene encodes CDR1 DFQATT and CDR2 SNEGSKA (reference sequence). The CDR3 is CSARDRGLDKQFF. The CDR3 DNA reads as TGCAGTGCTAGAGATAGGGGACTTGACAAGCAGTTCTTC.

The chain uses TRBV19 and TRBJ1-5; the D is unclear. Trimming removed 5 bases at V and 6 bases at J, with 5 bases between. The CDR3 runs 11 residues. Per the germline V gene, CDR1 is LNHDA and CDR2 is SQIVND (reference sequence). The CDR3, as DNA: TGTGCCAGTAGTCAGCGTCAGCCCCAGCATTTT. It yields the protein CASSQRQPQHF. Filled out from reference TRBV19 and TRBJ1-5, the complete variable domain reads DGGITQSPKYLFRKEGQNVTLSCEQNLNHDAMYWYRQDPGQGLRLIYYSQIVNDFQKGDIAEGYSVSREKKESFPLTVTSAQKNPTAFYLCASSQRQPQHFGDGTRLSIL.

A single count supports this clonotype. J is TRBJ2-1 and V is TRBV20-1; D is possibly TRBD2 (6 bases). Trimming took off 6 bases at V and 1 base at J, with 13 bases between the two ends. The CDR3 extends over 14 amino acids. Germline V gives CDR1 DFQATT, CDR2 SNEGSKA (reference sequence). The CDR3 loop reads CSALAPASYNEQFF. The CDR3 coding sequence is TGCAGTGCACTAGCCCCAGCGTCCTACAATGAGCAGTTCTTC.

This clonotype has just a few counts. The gene calls are TRBV5-8 and TRBJ2-7; no reliable D call. V lost 4 bases to trimming and J lost 1 base, with 9 bases between them. This CDR3 spans 13 amino acids. Germline loops: CDR1 SGHTS, CDR2 YDEGEE. The CDR3: CASSHDSSYEQYF. In nucleotides, the CDR3 is TGTGCCAGCAGCCACGACTCGTCCTACGAGCAGTACTTC.